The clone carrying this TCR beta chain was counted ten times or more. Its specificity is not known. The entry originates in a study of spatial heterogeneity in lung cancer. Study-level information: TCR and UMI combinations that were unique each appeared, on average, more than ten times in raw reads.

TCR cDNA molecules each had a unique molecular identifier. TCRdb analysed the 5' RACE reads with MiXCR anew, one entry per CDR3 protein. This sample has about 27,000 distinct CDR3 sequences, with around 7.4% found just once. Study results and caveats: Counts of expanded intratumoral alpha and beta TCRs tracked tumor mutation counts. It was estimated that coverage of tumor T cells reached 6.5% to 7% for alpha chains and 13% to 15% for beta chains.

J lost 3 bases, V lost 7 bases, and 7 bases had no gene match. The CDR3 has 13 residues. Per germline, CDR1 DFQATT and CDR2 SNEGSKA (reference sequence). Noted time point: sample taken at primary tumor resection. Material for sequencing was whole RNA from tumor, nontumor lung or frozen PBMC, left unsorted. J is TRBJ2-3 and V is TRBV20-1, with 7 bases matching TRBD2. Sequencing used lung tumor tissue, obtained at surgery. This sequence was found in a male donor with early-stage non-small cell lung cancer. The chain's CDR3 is CSVGTTQTDTQYF. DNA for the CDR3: TGCAGTGTGGGGACTACTCAGACAGATACGCAGTATTTT.